This record concerns one T cell receptor (beta chain) sequence. Around 4,000 ng of total RNA went into each TCR library. TCRdb processed the 5' RACE reads again and assigns one entry to each CDR3 protein, with no DNA. The sample totals 200,000 to 250,000 distinct CDR3 sequences; its top ten clones hold around 1.5%. This sample was taken from a study of monozygotic twins with inflammatory bowel disease. The clonotype was recovered from a human donor with ulcerative colitis or Crohn's disease, or a healthy co-twin of an affected twin (not recorded which). The sample comprised blood.

CDR3 residues: CSVEGAGRYTEAFF. The chain couples TRBV29-1 to TRBJ1-1. The CDR3 length is 14 residues. Germline CDR1 reads SQVTM; CDR2 reads ANQGSEA.